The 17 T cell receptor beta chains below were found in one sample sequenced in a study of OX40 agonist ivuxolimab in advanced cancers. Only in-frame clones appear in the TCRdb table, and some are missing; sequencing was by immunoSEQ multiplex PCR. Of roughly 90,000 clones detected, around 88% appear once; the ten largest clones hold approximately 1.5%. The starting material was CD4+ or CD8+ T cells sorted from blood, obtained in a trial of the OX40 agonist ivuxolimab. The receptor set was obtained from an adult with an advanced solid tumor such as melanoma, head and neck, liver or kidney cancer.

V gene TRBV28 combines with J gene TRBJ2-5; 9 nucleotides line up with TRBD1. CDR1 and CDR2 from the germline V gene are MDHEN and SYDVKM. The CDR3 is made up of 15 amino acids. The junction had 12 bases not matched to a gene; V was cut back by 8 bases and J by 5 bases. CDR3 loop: CASAEITGTGETQYF. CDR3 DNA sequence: TGTGCCAGCGCAGAAATCACCGGGACAGGGGAGACCCAGTACTTC.

In nucleotides, the CDR3 is TGTGCCAGCAGCCATCACCCCCTGTCCCGGGACAGGTACGAGCAGTACTTC. Translation gives CASSHHPLSRDRYEQYF. The chain links TRBV4-2 to TRBJ2-7, with 8 positions matching TRBD1. V lost 3 bases and J lost 4; bases outside the gene matches: 14. Germline V lookup: CDR1 LGHNA, CDR2 YNFKEQ. The CDR3 spans 17 residues.

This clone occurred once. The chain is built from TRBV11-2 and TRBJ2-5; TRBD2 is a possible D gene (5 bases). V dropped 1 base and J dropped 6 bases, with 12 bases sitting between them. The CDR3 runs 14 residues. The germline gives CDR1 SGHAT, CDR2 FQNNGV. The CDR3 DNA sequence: TGTGCCAGCAGCTTAGGGGGTAGCGTGCAGACCCAGTACTTC. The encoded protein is CASSLGGSVQTQYF.

The CDR3, as DNA: TGTGCCAGTAGTATACTACAGGGGGCCAATGAGCAGTTCTTC. Its translation: CASSILQGANEQFF. The V call is TRBV19, the J call TRBJ2-1; TRBD1 agrees at 9 bases. CDR3 length: 14 amino acids. V was clipped by 2 bases and J by 6 bases; unmatched bases: 2. Germline V gives CDR1 LNHDA, CDR2 SQIVND (reference sequence).

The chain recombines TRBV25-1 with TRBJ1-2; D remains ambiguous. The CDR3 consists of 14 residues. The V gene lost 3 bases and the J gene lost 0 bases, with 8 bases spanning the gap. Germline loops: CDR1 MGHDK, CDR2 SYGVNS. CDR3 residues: CASSDDISNYGYTF. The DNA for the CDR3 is TGTGCCAGCAGTGATGACATATCTAACTATGGCTACACCTTC.

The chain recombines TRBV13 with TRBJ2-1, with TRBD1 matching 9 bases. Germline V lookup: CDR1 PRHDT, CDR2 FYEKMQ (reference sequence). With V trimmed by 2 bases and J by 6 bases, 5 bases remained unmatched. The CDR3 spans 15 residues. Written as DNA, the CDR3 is TGTGCCAGCAGCTTAACCGGGACAGGGAGCAATGAGCAGTTCTTC. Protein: CASSLTGTGSNEQFF.

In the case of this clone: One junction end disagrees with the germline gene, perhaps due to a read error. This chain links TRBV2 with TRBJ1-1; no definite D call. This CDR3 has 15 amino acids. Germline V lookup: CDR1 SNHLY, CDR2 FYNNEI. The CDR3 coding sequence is TGTGCCAGCAGGCAGGTCCCACGAACGAACCCTGAAGCTTTCTTT. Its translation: CASRQVPRTNPEAFF.

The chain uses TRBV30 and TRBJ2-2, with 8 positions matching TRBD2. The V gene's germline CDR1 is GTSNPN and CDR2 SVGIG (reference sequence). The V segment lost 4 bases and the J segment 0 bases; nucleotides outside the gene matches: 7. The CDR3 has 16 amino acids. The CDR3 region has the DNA TGTGCCTGGAAGGGCGGGGGGACCGCGAACACCGGGGAGCTGTTTTTT. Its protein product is CAWKGGGTANTGELFF.

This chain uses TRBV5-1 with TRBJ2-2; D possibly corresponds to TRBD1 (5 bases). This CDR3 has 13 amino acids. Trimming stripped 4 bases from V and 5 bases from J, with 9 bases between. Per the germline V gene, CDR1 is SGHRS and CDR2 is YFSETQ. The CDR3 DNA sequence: TGCGCCAGCAGCCCAGGGATGACCGGGGAGCTGTTTTTT. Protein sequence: CASSPGMTGELFF.

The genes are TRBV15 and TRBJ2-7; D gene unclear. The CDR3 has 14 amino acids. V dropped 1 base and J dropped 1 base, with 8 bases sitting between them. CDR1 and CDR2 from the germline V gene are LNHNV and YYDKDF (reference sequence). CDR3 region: CATSRGSMSYEQYF. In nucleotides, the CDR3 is TGTGCCACCAGCAGAGGATCGATGTCCTACGAGCAGTACTTC.

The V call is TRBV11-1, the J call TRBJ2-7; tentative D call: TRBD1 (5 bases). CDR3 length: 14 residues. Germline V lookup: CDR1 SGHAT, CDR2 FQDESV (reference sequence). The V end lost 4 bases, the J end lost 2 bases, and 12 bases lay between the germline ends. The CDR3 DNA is TGTGCCAGCAGCTCAATGGACAATCCCTACGAGCAGTACTTC. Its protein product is CASSSMDNPYEQYF. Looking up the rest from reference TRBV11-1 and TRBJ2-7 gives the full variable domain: EAEVAQSPRYKITEKSQAVAFWCDPISGHATLYWYRQILGQGPELLVQFQDESVVDDSQLPKDRFSAERLKGVDSTLKIQPAELGDSAMYLCASSSMDNPYEQYFGPGTRLTVT.

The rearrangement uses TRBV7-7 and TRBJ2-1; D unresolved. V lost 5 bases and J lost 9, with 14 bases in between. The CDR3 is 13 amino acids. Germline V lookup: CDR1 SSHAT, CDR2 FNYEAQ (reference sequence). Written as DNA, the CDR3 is TGTGCCAGCAGCCCCGGGCCTCGCAGTGAGCAGTTCTTC. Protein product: CASSPGPRSEQFF.

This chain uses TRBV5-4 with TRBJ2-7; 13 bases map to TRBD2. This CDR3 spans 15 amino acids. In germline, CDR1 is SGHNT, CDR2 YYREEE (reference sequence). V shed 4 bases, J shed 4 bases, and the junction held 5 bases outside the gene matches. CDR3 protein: CASSERTSGGYEQYF. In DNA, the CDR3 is TGTGCCAGCAGCGAAAGGACTAGCGGGGGTTACGAGCAGTACTTC.

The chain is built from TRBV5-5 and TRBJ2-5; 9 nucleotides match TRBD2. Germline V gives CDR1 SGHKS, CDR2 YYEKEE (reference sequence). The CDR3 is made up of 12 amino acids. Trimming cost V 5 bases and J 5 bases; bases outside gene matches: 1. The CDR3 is CASSTSGETQYF. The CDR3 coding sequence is TGTGCCAGCAGTACTAGCGGGGAGACCCAGTACTTC.

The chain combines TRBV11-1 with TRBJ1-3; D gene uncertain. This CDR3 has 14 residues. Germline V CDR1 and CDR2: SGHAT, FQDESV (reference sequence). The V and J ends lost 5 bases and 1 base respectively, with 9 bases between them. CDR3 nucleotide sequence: TGTGCCAGCAGCCGGACTAGGTCTGGAAACACCATATATTTT. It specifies CASSRTRSGNTIYF.

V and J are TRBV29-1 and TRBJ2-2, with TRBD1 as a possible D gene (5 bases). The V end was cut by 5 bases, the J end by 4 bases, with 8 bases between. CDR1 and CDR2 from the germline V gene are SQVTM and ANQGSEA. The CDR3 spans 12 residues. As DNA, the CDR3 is TGCAGCGTTCGACAGACCACCGGGGAGCTGTTTTTT. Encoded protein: CSVRQTTGELFF.

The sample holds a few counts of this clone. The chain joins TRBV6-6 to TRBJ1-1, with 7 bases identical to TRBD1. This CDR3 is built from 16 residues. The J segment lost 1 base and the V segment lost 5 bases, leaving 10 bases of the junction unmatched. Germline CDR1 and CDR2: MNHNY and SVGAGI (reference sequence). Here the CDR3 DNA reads TGTGCCAGCAGTAGACGCAGGGGGGCGCAGAACACTGAAGCTTTCTTT. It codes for CASSRRRGAQNTEAFF.